This record looks at one T cell receptor beta chain sequence and its context. This record belongs to a study of blood T cell repertoires in COVID-19. The CDR3 runs 12 residues. Trimming shortened V by 5 bases and J by 4 bases, and 6 bases separated the two germline ends. Sequencing was performed with immunoSEQ multiplex PCR; in TCRdb, only in-frame clones are kept and a portion is missing. The sample contains 150,000 to 200,000 clones, about nine tenths of which appear only once. This receptor was identified in a man in his late teens or twenties with COVID-19, enrolled during active disease. The J gene is TRBJ2-1, the V gene TRBV12-3 or TRBV12-4; TRBD1 is a possible D gene (5 bases). Sequencing was performed on peripheral blood. The CDR3 nucleotides read TGTGCCAGCAGTGACAGATACAATGAGCAGTTCTTC. This encodes CASSDRYNEQFF.